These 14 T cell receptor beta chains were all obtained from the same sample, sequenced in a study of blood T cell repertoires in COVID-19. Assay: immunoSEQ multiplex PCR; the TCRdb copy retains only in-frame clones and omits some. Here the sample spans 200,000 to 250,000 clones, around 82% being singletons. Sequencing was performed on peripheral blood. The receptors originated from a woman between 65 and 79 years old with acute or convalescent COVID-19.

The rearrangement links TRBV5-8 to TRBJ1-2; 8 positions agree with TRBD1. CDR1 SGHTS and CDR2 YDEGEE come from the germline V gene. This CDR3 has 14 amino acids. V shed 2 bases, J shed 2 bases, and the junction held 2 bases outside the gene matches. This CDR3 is CASSFTGGNYGYTF. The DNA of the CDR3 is TGTGCCAGCAGCTTTACAGGGGGAAACTATGGCTACACCTTC.

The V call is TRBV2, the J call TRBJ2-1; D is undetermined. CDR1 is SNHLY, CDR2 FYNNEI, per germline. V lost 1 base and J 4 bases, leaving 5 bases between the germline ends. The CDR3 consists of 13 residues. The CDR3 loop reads CASSEVPYNEQFF. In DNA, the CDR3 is TGTGCCAGCAGTGAAGTTCCGTACAATGAGCAGTTCTTC.

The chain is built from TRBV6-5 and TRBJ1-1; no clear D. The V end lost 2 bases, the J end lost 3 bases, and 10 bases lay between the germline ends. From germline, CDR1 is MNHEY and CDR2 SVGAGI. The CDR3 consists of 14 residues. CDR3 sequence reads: CASSYPRSDTEAFF. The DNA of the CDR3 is TGTGCCAGCAGTTACCCCCGTTCGGACACTGAAGCTTTCTTT.

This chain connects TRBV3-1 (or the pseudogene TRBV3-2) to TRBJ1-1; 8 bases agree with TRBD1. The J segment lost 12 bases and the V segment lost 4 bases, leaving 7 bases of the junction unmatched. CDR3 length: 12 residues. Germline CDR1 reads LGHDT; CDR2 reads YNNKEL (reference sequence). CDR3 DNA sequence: TGTGCCAGCAGCCTGGACAGGGTCTCGTCTTTCTTT. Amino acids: CASSLDRVSSFF.

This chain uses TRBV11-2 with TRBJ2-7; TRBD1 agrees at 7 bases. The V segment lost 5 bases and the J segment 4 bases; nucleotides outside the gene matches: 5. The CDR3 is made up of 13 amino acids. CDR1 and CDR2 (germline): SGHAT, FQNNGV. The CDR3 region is CASSPDRRYEQYF. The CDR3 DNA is TGTGCCAGCAGCCCGGACAGGAGGTACGAGCAGTACTTC.

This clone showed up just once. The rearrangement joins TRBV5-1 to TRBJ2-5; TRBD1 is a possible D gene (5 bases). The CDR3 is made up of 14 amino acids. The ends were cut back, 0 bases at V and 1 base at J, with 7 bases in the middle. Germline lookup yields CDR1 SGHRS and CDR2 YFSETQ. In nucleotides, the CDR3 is TGCGCCAGCAGCTTGGGGGGCAGCCAAGAGACCCAGTACTTC. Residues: CASSLGGSQETQYF.

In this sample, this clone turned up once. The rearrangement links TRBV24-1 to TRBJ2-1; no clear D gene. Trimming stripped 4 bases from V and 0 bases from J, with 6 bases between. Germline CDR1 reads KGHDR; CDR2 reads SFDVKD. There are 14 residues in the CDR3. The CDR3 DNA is TGTGCCACCAGTGACCCGAGCTCCTACAATGAGCAGTTCTTC. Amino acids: CATSDPSSYNEQFF.

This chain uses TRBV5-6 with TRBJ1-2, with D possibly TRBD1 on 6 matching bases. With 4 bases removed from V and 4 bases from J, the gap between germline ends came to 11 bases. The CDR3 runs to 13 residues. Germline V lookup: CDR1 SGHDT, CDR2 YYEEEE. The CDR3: CASSPDSVYGYTF. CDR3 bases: TGTGCCAGCAGCCCGGACAGCGTCTATGGCTACACCTTC.

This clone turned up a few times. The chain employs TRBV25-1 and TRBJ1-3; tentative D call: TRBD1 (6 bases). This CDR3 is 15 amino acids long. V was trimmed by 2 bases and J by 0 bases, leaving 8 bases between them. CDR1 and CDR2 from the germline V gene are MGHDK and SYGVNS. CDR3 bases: TGTGCCAGCAGTGAACCAGGGGACTCTGGAAACACCATATATTTT. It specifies CASSEPGDSGNTIYF.

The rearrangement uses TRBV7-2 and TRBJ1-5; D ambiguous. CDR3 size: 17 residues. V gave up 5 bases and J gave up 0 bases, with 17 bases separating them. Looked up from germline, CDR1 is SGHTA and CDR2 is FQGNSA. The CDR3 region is CASSRGLRLHSNQPQHF. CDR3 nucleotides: TGTGCCAGCAGCAGAGGTCTAAGGTTGCATAGCAATCAGCCCCAGCATTTT.

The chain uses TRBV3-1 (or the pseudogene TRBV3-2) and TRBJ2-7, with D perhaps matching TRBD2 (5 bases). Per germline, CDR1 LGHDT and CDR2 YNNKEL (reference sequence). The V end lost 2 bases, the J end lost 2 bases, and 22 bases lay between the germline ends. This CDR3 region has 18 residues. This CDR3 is CASSQPRWRGLVTYEQYF. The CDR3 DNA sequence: TGTGCCAGCAGCCAACCGCGTTGGAGAGGGCTTGTCACCTACGAGCAGTACTTC.

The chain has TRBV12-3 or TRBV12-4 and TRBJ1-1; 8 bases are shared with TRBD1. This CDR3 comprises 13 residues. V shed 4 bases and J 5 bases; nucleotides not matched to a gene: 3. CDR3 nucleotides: TGTGCCAGCAGTTCCAGGGGGCGGACTGAAGCTTTCTTT. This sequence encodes CASSSRGRTEAFF.

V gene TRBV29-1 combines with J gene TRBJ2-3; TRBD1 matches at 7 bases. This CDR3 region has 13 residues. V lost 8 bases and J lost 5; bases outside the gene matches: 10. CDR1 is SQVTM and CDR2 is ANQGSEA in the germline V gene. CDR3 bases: TGCAGCAAGGGACAGCCAGGAAAAGATACGCAGTATTTT. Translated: CSKGQPGKDTQYF.

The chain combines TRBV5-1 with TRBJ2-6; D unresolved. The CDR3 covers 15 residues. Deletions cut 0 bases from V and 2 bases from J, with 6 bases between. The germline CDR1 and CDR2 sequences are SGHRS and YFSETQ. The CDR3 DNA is TGCGCCAGCAGCTTGGACCCAGCTGGGGCCAACGTCCTGACTTTC. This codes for CASSLDPAGANVLTF. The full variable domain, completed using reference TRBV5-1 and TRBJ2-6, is KAGVTQTPRYLIKTRGQQVTLSCSPISGHRSVSWYQQTPGQGLQFLFEYFSETQRNKGNFPGRFSGRQFSNSRSEMNVSTLELGDSALYLCASSLDPAGANVLTFGAGSRLTVL.